Shown below are 13 T cell receptor beta chains from a single sample sequenced in a study of T cells in Graves' hyperthyroidism and ophthalmopathy. From RNA transcripts, TCR beta CDR3 regions were amplified. First-round RT-PCR targeting the TCR CDR3 was performed with the HTBI primer set. Using its own MiXCR run on the multiplex PCR reads, TCRdb lists one record per CDR3 protein. Counted here are 700,000 or so distinct CDR3 sequences, approximately 16% occurring once; the ten biggest clones make up over 7.5%. Specimen: blood. These receptors were obtained from a man in his late teens or twenties with Graves' hyperthyroidism.

Many counts were recorded for this clonotype. The J gene is TRBJ1-5, the V gene TRBV20-1, with D uncertain. CDR3 length: 13 amino acids. Germline loops: CDR1 DFQATT, CDR2 SNEGSKA (reference sequence). Trimming left V 5 bases short and J 2 bases short, with 10 bases between. The CDR3 loop is CSARQSGNQPQHF. DNA of the CDR3: TGCAGTGCTCGTCAATCAGGCAATCAGCCCCAGCATTTT.

In its sample, this clonotype was seen many times. The V gene is TRBV28, the J gene TRBJ1-2, with 9 bases fitting TRBD1. V was pared by 3 bases and J by 6 bases, with 5 bases of the junction left unmatched. The CDR3 spans 14 residues. From germline, CDR1 is MDHEN and CDR2 SYDVKM. In DNA form, the CDR3 reads TGTGCCAGCAGTTTCGGGACAGGGTGGAATGGCTACACCTTC. This sequence encodes CASSFGTGWNGYTF.

This clonotype was counted a few times. J is TRBJ1-2 and V is TRBV5-1, with TRBD1 as a possible D gene (5 bases). This CDR3 contains 13 residues. V lost 4 bases, J lost 7 bases, and 14 bases lay in between. CDR1 and CDR2 from the germline V gene are SGHRS and YFSETQ. CDR3 amino acids: CASSPLGVIGYTF. CDR3 DNA sequence: TGCGCCAGCAGCCCCCTGGGGGTGATTGGCTACACCTTC.

This clonotype was picked up many times. The rearrangement links TRBV7-3 to TRBJ2-1; 11 bases are a match to TRBD2. Trimming at V came to 5 bases and at J to 4 bases, leaving 4 bases not matched to a gene. CDR3 length equals 15 residues. Germline assignment: CDR1 SGHTA and CDR2 FQGTGA. The CDR3 region is CASSPTSGGYNEQFF. As DNA, the CDR3 is TGTGCCAGCAGCCCCACTAGCGGGGGTTACAATGAGCAGTTCTTC.

This clonotype was counted between two and nine times. The CDR3 is CASNLGGQGPSYEQYF. Written as DNA, the CDR3 is TGTGCCAGCAACTTAGGGGGACAGGGGCCATCCTACGAGCAGTACTTC. V gene TRBV12-3 or TRBV12-4 combines with J gene TRBJ2-7, with 10 bases matching TRBD1. J was trimmed by 1 base and V by 7 bases; bases with no gene match: 10. The CDR3 totals 16 residues.

The gene calls are TRBV6-1 and TRBJ1-5, with a weak D call TRBD1 (6 bases). Trimming stripped 7 bases from V and 1 base from J, with 11 bases between. The CDR3 covers 14 residues. The V gene's germline CDR1 is MNHNS and CDR2 SASEGT. CDR3 residues: CASNQDRSNQPQHF. The CDR3 coding sequence is TGTGCCAGCAACCAGGACAGAAGCAATCAGCCCCAGCATTTT.

There are many counts of this clonotype. The chain couples TRBV27 to TRBJ2-7; possibly TRBD2 for D (6 bases). Trimming shortened V by 6 bases and J by 5 bases, and 17 bases separated the two germline ends. Germline CDR1 and CDR2: MNHEY and SMNVEV (reference sequence). This CDR3 is built from 14 residues. Here the CDR3 DNA reads TGTGCCAGCAGCCCCTTGGAGGGTAGGAACGAGCAGTACTTC. Translating gives CASSPLEGRNEQYF.

This clonotype occurred many times. The CDR3 loop reads CASSAGKTEAFF. The DNA of the CDR3 is TGTGCCAGCAGTGCGGGGAAGACAGAAGCTTTCTTT. The V call is TRBV28, the J call TRBJ1-1; D unclear. The CDR3 is 12 amino acids. Germline lookup yields CDR1 MDHEN and CDR2 SYDVKM. Trimming pared 5 bases from V and 8 bases from J, leaving 12 bases between.

This chain uses TRBV14 with TRBJ2-3; D unclear. The CDR3 is 15 amino acids. Per the germline V gene, CDR1 is SGHDN and CDR2 is FVKESK. Trimming stripped 0 bases from V and 1 base from J, with 8 bases between. The CDR3 protein is CASSQDEVGTDTQYF. CDR3 DNA sequence: TGTGCCAGCAGCCAAGATGAAGTTGGCACAGATACGCAGTATTTT.

The chain employs TRBV9 and TRBJ2-1, with 11 positions matching TRBD1. Germline lookup yields CDR1 SGDLS and CDR2 YYNGEE. The CDR3 covers 15 residues. J gave up 6 bases and V 6 bases, and 8 bases lay outside the gene matches. The CDR3 DNA reads TGTGCCAGCACACTCACCGGGACAGGGGGCAATGAGCAGTTCTTC. The encoded protein is CASTLTGTGGNEQFF.

This clonotype has a handful of counts. This chain joins TRBV27 and TRBJ2-3; D possibly uses TRBD1 or TRBD2 (5 bases each). V was pared by 3 bases and J by 4 bases, with 17 bases between. The CDR3 runs to 16 residues. Germline V gene sequence: CDR1 MNHEY, CDR2 SMNVEV (reference sequence). CDR3: CASSFRTGPGSDTQYF. Written as DNA, the CDR3 is TGTGCCAGCAGTTTCCGGACTGGGCCAGGGTCAGATACGCAGTATTTT.

In this sample, this clonotype turned up a few times. The chain has TRBV6-1 and TRBJ1-1; the D is unclear. The CDR3 covers 15 residues. The V end was cut by 6 bases, the J end by 3 bases, with 17 bases between. Germline CDR1 and CDR2: MNHNS and SASEGT. CDR3 amino acids: CASSRDARRDTEAFF. As DNA, the CDR3 is TGTGCCAGCAGCCGCGATGCCAGGAGGGACACTGAAGCTTTCTTT.

This clonotype has only a few counts. The V call is TRBV12-3 or TRBV12-4, the J call TRBJ1-1; D might be TRBD1 (5 bases). V lost 2 bases to trimming and J lost 4 bases, with 11 bases between them. There are 14 residues in the CDR3. The CDR3 region is CASSLRGTSTEAFF. Here the CDR3 DNA reads TGTGCCAGCAGTTTACGAGGGACCTCCACTGAAGCTTTCTTT.